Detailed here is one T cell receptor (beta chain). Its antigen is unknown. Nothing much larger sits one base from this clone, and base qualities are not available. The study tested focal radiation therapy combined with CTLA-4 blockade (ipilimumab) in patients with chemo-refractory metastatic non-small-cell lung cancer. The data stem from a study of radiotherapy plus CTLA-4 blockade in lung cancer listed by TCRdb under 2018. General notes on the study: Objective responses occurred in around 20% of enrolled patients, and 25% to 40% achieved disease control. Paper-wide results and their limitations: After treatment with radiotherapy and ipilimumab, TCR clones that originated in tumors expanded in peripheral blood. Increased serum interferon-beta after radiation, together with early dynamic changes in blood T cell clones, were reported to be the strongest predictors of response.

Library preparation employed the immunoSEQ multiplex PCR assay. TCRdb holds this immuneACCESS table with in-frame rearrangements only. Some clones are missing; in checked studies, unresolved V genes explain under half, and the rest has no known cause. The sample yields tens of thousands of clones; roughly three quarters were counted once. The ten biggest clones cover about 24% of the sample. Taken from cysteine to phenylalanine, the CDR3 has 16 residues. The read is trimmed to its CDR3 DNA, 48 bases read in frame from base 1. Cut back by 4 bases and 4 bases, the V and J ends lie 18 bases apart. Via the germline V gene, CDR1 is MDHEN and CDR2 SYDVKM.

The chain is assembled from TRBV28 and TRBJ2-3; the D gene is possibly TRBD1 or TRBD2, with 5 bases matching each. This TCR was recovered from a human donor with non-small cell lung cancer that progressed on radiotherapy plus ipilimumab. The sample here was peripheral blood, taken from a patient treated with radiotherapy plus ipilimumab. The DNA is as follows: TGTGCCAGCAGTTCCTGGAGGATAGGGGCCGCAGATACGCAGTATTTT. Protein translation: CASSSWRIGAADTQYF.